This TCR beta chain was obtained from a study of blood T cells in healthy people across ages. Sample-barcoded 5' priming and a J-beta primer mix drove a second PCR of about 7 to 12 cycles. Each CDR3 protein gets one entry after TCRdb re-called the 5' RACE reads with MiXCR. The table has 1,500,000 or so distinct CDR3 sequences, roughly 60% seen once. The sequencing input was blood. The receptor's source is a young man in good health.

The CDR3 DNA is TGTGCCACCTTCTATTCACCCGAGCAGTACTTC. Translating gives CATFYSPEQYF. The chain couples TRBV6-5 to TRBJ2-5; D is unresolved. The assigned J gene may be wrong: the sequence end matches TRBJ2-7 better. The CDR3 spans 11 residues. Per the germline V gene, CDR1 is MNHEY and CDR2 is SVGAGI.